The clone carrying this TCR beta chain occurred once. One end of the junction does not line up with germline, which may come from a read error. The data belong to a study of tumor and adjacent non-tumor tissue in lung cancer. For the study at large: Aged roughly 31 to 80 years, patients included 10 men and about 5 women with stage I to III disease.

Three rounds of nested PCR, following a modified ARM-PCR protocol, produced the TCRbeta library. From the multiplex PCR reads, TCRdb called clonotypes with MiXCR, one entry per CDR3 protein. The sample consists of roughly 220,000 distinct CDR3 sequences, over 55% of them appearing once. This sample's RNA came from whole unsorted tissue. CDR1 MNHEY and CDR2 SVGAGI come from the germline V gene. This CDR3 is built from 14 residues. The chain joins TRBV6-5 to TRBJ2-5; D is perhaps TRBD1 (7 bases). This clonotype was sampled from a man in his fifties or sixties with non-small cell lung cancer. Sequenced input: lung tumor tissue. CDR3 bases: TGTGCCAGCAGTTACGCGGGACAGCGAGAGACCCTGTACTTC. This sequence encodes CASSYAGQRETLYF.